This T cell receptor beta chain was documented in a study of human T cells and chemical hapten exposure. Overall study results and limits: Significantly more large CDR3 similarity clusters arose among expanded TCRs than among controls.

The time point is: pre-sensitization, week 0. This sample's treatment: therapeutic diphenylcyclopropenone sensitization with weekly scalp DPC. TCRdb passed the RACE reads through MiXCR, listing each CDR3 protein once. The repertoire holds 84,000 or so distinct CDR3 sequences, 8.5% seen once, with about 2.5% in the top ten. Trimming at V came to 4 bases and at J to 1 base, leaving 15 bases not matched to a gene. Germline CDR1 reads KGHDR; CDR2 reads SFDVKD. The CDR3 loop spans 20 amino acids. This clonotype was observed a few times. The antigen is not known. The genes are TRBV24-1 and TRBJ2-2; 9 bases are shared with TRBD2. The sample consisted of whole blood, taken in connection with sensitization to the hapten diphenylcyclopropenone (DPC). The sequence was obtained from a man aged 40-55 years with alopecia areata. Some clones in this sample may be carry-over from other donors' samples. This CDR3 is CATSDILGISGSQNTGELFF. The CDR3 coding sequence is TGTGCCACCAGTGACATCCTAGGGATTAGCGGGAGTCAGAACACCGGGGAGCTGTTTTTT.